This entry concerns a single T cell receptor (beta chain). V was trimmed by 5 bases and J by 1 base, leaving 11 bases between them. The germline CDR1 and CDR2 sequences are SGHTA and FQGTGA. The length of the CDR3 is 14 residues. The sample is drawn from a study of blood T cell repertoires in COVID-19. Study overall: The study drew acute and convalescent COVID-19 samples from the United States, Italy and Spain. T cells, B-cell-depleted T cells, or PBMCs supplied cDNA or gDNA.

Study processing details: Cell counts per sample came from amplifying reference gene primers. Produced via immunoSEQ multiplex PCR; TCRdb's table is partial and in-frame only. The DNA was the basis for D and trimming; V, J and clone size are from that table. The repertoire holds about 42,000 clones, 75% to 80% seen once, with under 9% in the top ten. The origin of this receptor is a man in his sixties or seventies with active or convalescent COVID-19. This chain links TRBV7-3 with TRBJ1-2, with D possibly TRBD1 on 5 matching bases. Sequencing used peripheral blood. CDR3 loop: CASSQDGHNYGYTF. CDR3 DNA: TGTGCCAGCAGCCAGGACGGACATAACTATGGCTACACCTTC.